The 22 T cell receptor beta chains in this list originate from one sample, sequenced in a study of lymphopenia after photon versus proton radiotherapy. Sequencing was performed with immunoSEQ multiplex PCR; in TCRdb, only in-frame clones are kept and a portion is missing. The sample contains 3,500 to 4,500 clones, over 60% of which appear only once. Sequenced here: peripheral blood, sampled from a patient treated with proton-based radiotherapy. These receptors all come from a man at least 80 years old with esophageal cancer.

This chain connects TRBV7-9 to TRBJ2-7, with TRBD1 matching 7 bases. V shed 7 bases and J 3 bases; nucleotides not matched to a gene: 12. The germline V gene has CDR1 SEHNR and CDR2 FQNEAQ (reference sequence). The CDR3 extends over 15 amino acids. CDR3 loop: CASTPLAGQDYEQYF. For the CDR3, the DNA is TGTGCCAGCACCCCTCTAGCCGGACAGGACTACGAGCAGTACTTC.

The rearrangement links TRBV30 to TRBJ2-7; the D is unclear. Germline-derived CDR1 and CDR2 are GTSNPN and SVGIG (reference sequence). V was clipped by 2 bases and J by 1 base, with 6 bases between them. This CDR3 spans 12 amino acids. The CDR3 sequence: CAWSSESYEQYF. The CDR3 nucleotides are TGTGCCTGGAGTAGCGAATCCTACGAGCAGTACTTC. Full variable domain (missing parts from reference TRBV30 and TRBJ2-7): SQTIHQWPATLVQPVGSPLSLECTVEGTSNPNLYWYRQAAGRGLQLLFYSVGIGQISSEVPQNLSASRPQDRQFILSSKKLLLSDSGFYLCAWSSESYEQYFGPGTRLTVT.

In this sample, this clone turned up a few times. The chain carries TRBV11-3 and TRBJ1-6; 7 bases fit TRBD1. With 1 base clipped from V and 18 bases from J, the junction kept 12 bases outside the gene matches. Germline V gene lookup returns CDR1 SGHNT and CDR2 YENEEA. The CDR3 extends over 14 amino acids. The CDR3 DNA follows: TGTGCCAGCAGCTTAGTAGACAGGGATCCTACCCCCCACTTT. It specifies CASSLVDRDPTPHF.

This clone appeared a single time. This chain links TRBV27 with TRBJ1-3; D perhaps matches TRBD1 (5 bases). CDR1 is MNHEY and CDR2 is SMNVEV in the germline V gene (reference sequence). V dropped 10 bases and J dropped 0 bases, with 19 bases sitting between them. The CDR3 contains 16 residues. Written as DNA, the CDR3 is TGTGCCACCCAAAGTGTAGGGGCGGACTCTGGAAACACCATATATTTT. Translating it yields CATQSVGADSGNTIYF.

The chain recombines TRBV19 with TRBJ2-5, with 10 bases lining up with TRBD2. The DNA end favors TRBJ2-7, so the J call may be wrong. CDR1 and CDR2 (germline): LNHDA, SQIVND (reference sequence). The CDR3 sequence is 18 residues long. CDR3 region: CASSIAASGGSFSYEQYF. In nucleotides, the CDR3 is TGTGCCAGTAGTATAGCAGCTAGCGGGGGCTCCTTCTCCTACGAGCAGTACTTC.

The rearrangement uses TRBV4-1 and TRBJ1-2; D is perhaps TRBD1 (5 bases). The germline gives CDR1 MGHRA, CDR2 YSYEKL. CDR3 length: 17 amino acids. V lost 1 base to trimming and J lost 0 bases, with 15 bases between them. The CDR3 coding sequence is TGCGCCAGCAGCCAAGTTCTCCAGGACACCTCTAACTATGGCTACACCTTC. Its protein product is CASSQVLQDTSNYGYTF.

This clone was detected a few times. The chain employs TRBV6-1 and TRBJ2-5, with D maybe TRBD2 (7 bases). The length of the CDR3 is 13 residues. Trimming left V 7 bases short and J 7 bases short, with 16 bases between. Germline CDR1 and CDR2: MNHNS and SASEGT. The CDR3 here is CASIPGGLSTQYF. CDR3 coding DNA: TGTGCCAGCATCCCGGGGGGCCTATCGACCCAGTACTTC.

Within the sample, this clone is medium-sized. This may stem from a read error, because a much larger clone lies one nucleotide away. This sample includes further DNA sequences coding for the same CDR3. The chain links TRBV9 to TRBJ2-3; 8 bases fit TRBD2. CDR3 length: 17 residues. CDR1 SGDLS and CDR2 YYNGEE come from the germline V gene. Written as DNA, the CDR3 is TGTGCCCGCAGCGCGCTCGGGGGGGCGGGCTTAGCAGATACGCAGTATTTT. Its protein product is CARSALGGAGLADTQYF.

The chain is built from TRBV5-1 and TRBJ2-3; D is uncertain. Germline V gives CDR1 SGHRS, CDR2 YFSETQ. The CDR3 spans 16 residues. V lost 0 bases and J 2 bases, leaving 13 bases between the germline ends. In DNA, the CDR3 is TGCGCCAGCAGCTTGGGAGGAGCGCCACTCACAGATACGCAGTATTTT. It encodes CASSLGGAPLTDTQYF.

The genes are TRBV19 and TRBJ1-5; D is undetermined. V was pared by 11 bases and J by 2 bases, with 10 bases between. CDR1 is LNHDA, CDR2 SQIVND, per germline (reference sequence). This CDR3 contains 12 residues. CDR3 nucleotides: TGTGCCGGGAGTAGGGGCAATCAGCCCCAGCATTTT. Its protein is CAGSRGNQPQHF.

This chain connects TRBV12-5 to TRBJ1-2; 7 bases fit TRBD1. The CDR3 length is 13 residues. The V and J ends lost 6 bases and 5 bases, in that order; junction bases with no gene match: 6. Per germline, CDR1 LGHNT and CDR2 FRNRAP. The CDR3 spells CASGLGTAYGYTF. The CDR3 bases are TGTGCTAGTGGCCTAGGGACAGCTTATGGCTACACCTTC.

This clone qualifies as large. The chain joins TRBV19 to TRBJ2-5; D is perhaps TRBD1 (6 bases). The CDR3 has 16 amino acids. Germline-derived CDR1 and CDR2 are LNHDA and SQIVND (reference sequence). With 0 bases removed from V and 9 bases from J, the gap between germline ends came to 20 bases. The CDR3 reads CASSIDYGYLEGAQYF. The CDR3 region has the DNA TGTGCCAGTAGTATAGACTACGGCTATCTCGAGGGGGCCCAGTACTTC.

This clone qualifies as medium-sized. The CDR3: CATSVLAGYTF. The CDR3 nucleotides are TGTGCCACCTCGGTTCTGGCGGGCTACACCTTC. The chain employs TRBV11-3 and TRBJ1-2; no definite D call. Germline-derived CDR1 and CDR2 are SGHNT and YENEEA. The CDR3 extends over 11 amino acids. Trimming removed 10 bases from V and 8 bases from J, with 14 bases in between.

This clone has a handful of counts. The genes are TRBV5-5 and TRBJ1-2; no reliable D call. Trimming took 1 base from V and 2 from J, leaving 12 bases between them. Germline V gene data show CDR1 as SGHKS and CDR2 as YYEKEE (reference sequence). This CDR3 spans 15 amino acids. The CDR3 here is CASSLRQDDNYGYTF. In nucleotides, the CDR3 is TGTGCCAGCAGCTTGCGGCAGGACGACAACTATGGCTACACCTTC.

The V call is TRBV6-4, the J call TRBJ1-4, with D tentatively TRBD1 (6 bases). This CDR3 is 13 amino acids long. Trimming cost V 10 bases and J 11 bases, with 20 bases left between them. Germline V CDR1 and CDR2: MRHNA, SNTAGT. Here the CDR3 DNA reads TGTGCCAATTTCCTGGACAGCTTTCCGAAACTGTTTTTT. This gives the protein CANFLDSFPKLFF.

This chain joins TRBV11-3 and TRBJ2-3, with 8 bases matching TRBD1. With 2 bases clipped from V and 3 bases from J, the junction kept 1 base outside the gene matches. This CDR3 region has 14 residues. CDR1 is SGHNT and CDR2 is YENEEA in the germline V gene. The CDR3 reads CASSLRTGTDTQYF. As DNA, the CDR3 is TGTGCCAGCAGCTTAAGGACAGGGACAGATACGCAGTATTTT.

The genes are TRBV5-1 and TRBJ2-1, with 9 bases matching TRBD2. The CDR3 has 16 amino acids. The germline CDR1 and CDR2 sequences are SGHRS and YFSETQ. With 0 bases clipped from V and 8 bases from J, the junction kept 9 bases outside the gene matches. This CDR3 reads CASSLDPSGKLHEQFF. DNA for the CDR3: TGCGCCAGCAGCTTGGATCCTAGCGGGAAGTTGCATGAGCAGTTCTTC.

This clone was detected a few times. The genes are TRBV7-9 and TRBJ2-7; D could derive from TRBD1 or TRBD2 (6 bases each). CDR3 length: 14 residues. Trimming removed 5 bases at V and 4 bases at J, with 15 bases between. Germline CDR1 and CDR2: SEHNR and FQNEAQ (reference sequence). The chain's CDR3 is CASSQTGGEYEQYF. The CDR3 DNA reads as TGTGCCAGCAGCCAGACAGGAGGGGAATACGAGCAGTACTTC.

The chain couples TRBV9 to TRBJ2-7; D not resolved. The V and J ends lost 3 bases and 3 bases respectively, with 25 bases between them. Per germline, CDR1 SGDLS and CDR2 YYNGEE. The CDR3 totals 18 residues. CDR3 amino acids: CASSGHAHSVGPLYEQYF. The CDR3 bases are TGTGCCAGCAGCGGACACGCCCACTCGGTTGGTCCCCTCTACGAGCAGTACTTC. The full variable domain, its missing parts supplied by reference TRBV9 and TRBJ2-7, is DSGVTQTPKHLITATGQRVTLRCSPRSGDLSVYWYQQSLDQGLQFLIQYYNGEERAKGNILERFSAQQFPDLHSELNLSSLELGDSALYFCASSGHAHSVGPLYEQYFGPGTRLTVT.

The rearrangement links TRBV21-1 to TRBJ1-5; the table names TRBD1, a call not compared with the DNA. TRBV21-1 represents a pseudogene. There are 16 residues in the CDR3. The DNA of the CDR3 is TGTGCCAGCAGCGCAGGGGGCGCATATAGCAATCAGCCCCAGCATTTT. Encoded protein: CASSAGGAYSNQPQHF.

This chain links TRBV23-1 with TRBJ1-5; weak D call: TRBD1 (6 bases). TRBV23-1 is labeled an ORF, and its function is uncertain. The CDR3 spans 16 residues. Trimming shortened V by 7 bases and J by 8 bases, and 24 bases separated the two germline ends. Here the CDR3 reads CASNLEQGSLSEPQHF. For the CDR3, the DNA is TGCGCCAGCAATTTGGAACAGGGAAGTTTGTCGGAGCCCCAGCATTTT.

This clone showed up just once. This chain links TRBV6-4 with TRBJ2-1; 12 bases fit TRBD2. This CDR3 has 15 amino acids. V lost 0 bases to trimming and J lost 8 bases; unmatched junction nucleotides: 2. Looked up from germline, CDR1 is MRHNA and CDR2 is SNTAGT. The chain's CDR3 is CASSDSTSGGDEQFF. In DNA, the CDR3 is TGTGCCAGCAGTGACTCGACTAGCGGGGGAGATGAGCAGTTCTTC.